Only a few counts were recorded for the clone carrying this T cell receptor beta chain. Antigen: not known. This record comes from a study of blood T cells in healthy people across ages. For the second PCR, which ran for roughly 6 to 12 cycles, a sample-barcoded 5' primer and a J-beta primer mix were used. One entry per CDR3 protein results from TCRdb running MiXCR on the 5' RACE reads. The sample holds 650,000 or so distinct CDR3 sequences, roughly half seen once. Whole-study findings and limits: Diversity estimated from one million T cells was considered an underestimate. A strong correlation was seen between TCR beta diversity and naive T cell percentage.

The receptor was derived from an elderly woman in good health. The sequencing input was blood.

The CDR3 nucleotides are TGTGCCAGCAACCGCGGGACAGGGGACAAGAGGATAAAGTTCTTC. Its protein product is CASNRGTGDKRIKFF. The rearrangement links TRBV6-1 to TRBJ2-1, with 10 bases matching TRBD1. The CDR3 contains 15 residues. V trimming: 7 bases; J trimming: 14 bases; junction bases outside the gene matches: 17. The germline V gene has CDR1 MNHNS and CDR2 SASEGT.